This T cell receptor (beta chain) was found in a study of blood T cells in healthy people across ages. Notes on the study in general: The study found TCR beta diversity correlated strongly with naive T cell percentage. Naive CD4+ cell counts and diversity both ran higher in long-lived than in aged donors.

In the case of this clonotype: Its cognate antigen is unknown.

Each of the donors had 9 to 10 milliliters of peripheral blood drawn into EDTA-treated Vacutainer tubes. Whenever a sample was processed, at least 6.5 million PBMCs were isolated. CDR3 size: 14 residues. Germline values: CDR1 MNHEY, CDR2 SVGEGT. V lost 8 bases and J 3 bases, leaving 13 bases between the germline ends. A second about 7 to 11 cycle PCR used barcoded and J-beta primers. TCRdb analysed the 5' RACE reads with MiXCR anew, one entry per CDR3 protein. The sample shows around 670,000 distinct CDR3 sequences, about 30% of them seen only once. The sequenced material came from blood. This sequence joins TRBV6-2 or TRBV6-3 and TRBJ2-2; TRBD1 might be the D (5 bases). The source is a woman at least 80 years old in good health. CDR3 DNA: TGTGCCAGCGGAAACAGGCGTCACACCGGGGAGCTGTTTTTT. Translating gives CASGNRRHTGELFF.